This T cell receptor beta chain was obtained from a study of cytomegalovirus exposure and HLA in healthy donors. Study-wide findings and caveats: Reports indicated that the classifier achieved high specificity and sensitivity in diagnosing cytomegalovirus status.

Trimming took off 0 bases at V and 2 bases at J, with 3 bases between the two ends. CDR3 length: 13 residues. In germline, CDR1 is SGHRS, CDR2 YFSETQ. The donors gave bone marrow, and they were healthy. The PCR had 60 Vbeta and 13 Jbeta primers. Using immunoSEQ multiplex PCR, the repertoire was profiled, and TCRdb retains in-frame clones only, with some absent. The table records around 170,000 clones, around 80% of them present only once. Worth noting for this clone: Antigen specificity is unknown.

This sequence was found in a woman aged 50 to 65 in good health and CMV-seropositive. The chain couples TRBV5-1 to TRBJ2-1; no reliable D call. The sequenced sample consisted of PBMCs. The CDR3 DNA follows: TGCGCCAGCAGCTTGGAGCCCTACAATGAGCAGTTCTTC. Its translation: CASSLEPYNEQFF. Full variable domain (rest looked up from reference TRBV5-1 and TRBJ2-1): KAGVTQTPRYLIKTRGQQVTLSCSPISGHRSVSWYQQTPGQGLQFLFEYFSETQRNKGNFPGRFSGRQFSNSRSEMNVSTLELGDSALYLCASSLEPYNEQFFGPGTRLTVL.